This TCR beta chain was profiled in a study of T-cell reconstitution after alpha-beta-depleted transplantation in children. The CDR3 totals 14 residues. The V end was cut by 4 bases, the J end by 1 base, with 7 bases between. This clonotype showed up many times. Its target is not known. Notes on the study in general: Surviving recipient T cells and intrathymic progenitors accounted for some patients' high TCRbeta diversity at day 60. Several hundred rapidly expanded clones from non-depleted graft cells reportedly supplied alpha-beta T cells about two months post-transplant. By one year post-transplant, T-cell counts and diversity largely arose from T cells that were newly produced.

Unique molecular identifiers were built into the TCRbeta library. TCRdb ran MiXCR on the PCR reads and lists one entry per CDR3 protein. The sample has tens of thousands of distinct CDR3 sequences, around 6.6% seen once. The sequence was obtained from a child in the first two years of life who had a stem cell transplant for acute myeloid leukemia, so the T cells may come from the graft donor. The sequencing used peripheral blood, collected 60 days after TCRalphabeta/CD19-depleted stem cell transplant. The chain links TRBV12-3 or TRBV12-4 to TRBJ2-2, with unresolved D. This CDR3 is CASSSRGNTGELFF. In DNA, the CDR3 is TGTGCCAGCAGTTCACGCGGGAACACCGGGGAGCTGTTTTTT.